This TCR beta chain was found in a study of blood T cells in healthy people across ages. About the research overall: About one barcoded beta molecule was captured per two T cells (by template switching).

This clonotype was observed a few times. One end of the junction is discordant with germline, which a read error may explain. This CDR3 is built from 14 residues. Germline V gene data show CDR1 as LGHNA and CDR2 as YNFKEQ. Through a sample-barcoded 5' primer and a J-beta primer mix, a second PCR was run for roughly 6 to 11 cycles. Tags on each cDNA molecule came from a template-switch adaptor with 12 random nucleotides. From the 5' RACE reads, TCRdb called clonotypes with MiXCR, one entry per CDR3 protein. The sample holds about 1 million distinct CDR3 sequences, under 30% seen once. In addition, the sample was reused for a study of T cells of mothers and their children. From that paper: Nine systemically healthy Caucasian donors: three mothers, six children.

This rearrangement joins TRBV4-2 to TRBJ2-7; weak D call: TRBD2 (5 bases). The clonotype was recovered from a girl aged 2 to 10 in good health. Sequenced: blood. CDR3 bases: TGTGCCGGCAGCCAAGGCCAAGGGAGATACGAGCAGTACTTC. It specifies CAGSQGQGRYEQYF.